Following are 23 T cell receptor beta chains from one sample sequenced in a study of vaccination effects on CD4 cells after COVID-19 (dated by TCRdb to 2022 to 2024). After 10 to 11 days of culture, CD4+ T cells were isolated with the EasySep CD4+ T cell isolation kit. Libraries were built with the immunoSEQ multiplex PCR assay. Held by TCRdb, this immuneACCESS table contains in-frame sequences only and omits some clones. Under half of the omission traces to an unresolved V gene where checked; the cause of the rest is unknown. The sample profile shows about 46,000 clones; around 74% of them were found once. Roughly 8.7% of the sample is held by the ten biggest clonotypes. The antigens these receptors bind are not known. This material consisted of CD4+ T cells from PBMCs cultured without peptide, taken before COVID-19 vaccination. The receptors here all came from a human donor who had a prior SARS-CoV-2 infection.

The V gene is TRBV25-1, the J gene TRBJ2-7; 7 bases align to TRBD1. J was trimmed by 2 bases and V by 5 bases; bases with no gene match: 6. The length of the CDR3 is 14 residues. Germline CDR1 and CDR2: MGHDK and SYGVNS. The chain's CDR3 is CASSLGQEPYEQYF. CDR3 sequence (DNA): TGTGCCAGCAGTCTTGGACAGGAACCCTACGAGCAGTACTTC.

The V call is TRBV18, the J call TRBJ1-3, with D hard to call. This CDR3 has 13 amino acids. Germline values: CDR1 KGHSH, CDR2 LQKENI. Trimming took 4 bases from V and 2 from J, leaving 6 bases between them. The CDR3 region has the DNA TGTGCCAGCTCACTCCGAGCTGGAAACACCATATATTTT. As protein: CASSLRAGNTIYF.

This clone was picked up a small number of times. It is unclear where the CDR3 begins or ends on the DNA, so no DNA is shown, and the CDR3 is as TCRdb lists it. The rearrangement uses TRBV12-5 and TRBJ2-5; the table assigns TRBD1, which was not confirmed against the DNA. Germline V gene data show CDR1 as LGHNT and CDR2 as FRNRAP. The CDR3 length is 12 residues, termini included. This chain's CDR3 is CASGFGQGASHF.

The chain links TRBV6-5 to TRBJ1-1; possibly TRBD1 for D (5 bases). V was pared by 7 bases and J by 3 bases, with 12 bases between. Germline CDR1 is MNHEY and CDR2 is SVGAGI. This CDR3 has 13 amino acids. The CDR3 is CASMGGGDTEAFF. The CDR3 DNA is TGTGCCAGCATGGGGGGGGGTGACACTGAAGCTTTCTTT.

This clone was seen a handful of times. V gene TRBV3-1 (or the pseudogene TRBV3-2) combines with J gene TRBJ2-7; D is unclear. Germline CDR1 is LGHDT and CDR2 is YNNKEL (reference sequence). V was trimmed by 4 bases and J by 6 bases, leaving 10 bases between them. The CDR3 is 12 residues long. In DNA, the CDR3 is TGTGCCAGCAGCCCGTTGGGTAGCGAGCAGTACTTC. This gives the protein CASSPLGSEQYF.

This clone has just a few counts. This chain connects TRBV11-2 to TRBJ1-3; possible D gene TRBD1, 5 bases. Germline lookup yields CDR1 SGHAT and CDR2 FQNNGV. CDR3 length: 15 residues. V lost 2 bases and J 2 bases, leaving 10 bases between the germline ends. The CDR3: CASSLRGPPGNTIYF. Here the CDR3 DNA reads TGTGCCAGCAGCTTAAGGGGCCCTCCTGGAAACACCATATATTTT.

This clone was observed a handful of times. V is TRBV19 and J is TRBJ1-1; possible D gene TRBD1, 5 bases. V shed 1 base and J shed 11 bases, with 14 bases lying between them. Germline CDR1 and CDR2: LNHDA and SQIVND (reference sequence). CDR3 length: 13 residues. CDR3 sequence reads: CASSIAGTQVAFF. CDR3 nucleotide sequence: TGTGCCAGTAGTATAGCAGGGACTCAGGTGGCTTTCTTT.

The V gene is TRBV20-1, the J gene TRBJ1-5; D ambiguous. V was cut by 3 bases and J by 1 base, with 4 bases left in between. The CDR3 runs to 12 residues. The germline gives CDR1 DFQATT, CDR2 SNEGSKA (reference sequence). This CDR3 is CSASLSNQPQHF. The CDR3 DNA sequence: TGCAGTGCTAGTCTCAGCAATCAGCCCCAGCATTTT.

This chain joins TRBV2 and TRBJ2-5, with 10 bases matching TRBD2. This CDR3 is 15 amino acids long. Germline CDR1 SNHLY, CDR2 FYNNEI. J was trimmed by 2 bases and V by 4 bases; bases with no gene match: 4. The CDR3 DNA sequence: TGTGCCAGCAGTGGTCTAGCGGGGGCACAAGAGACCCAGTACTTC. As protein: CASSGLAGAQETQYF.

V gene TRBV5-1 combines with J gene TRBJ2-1; maybe TRBD2 (6 bases). This CDR3 is built from 14 residues. The ends were cut back, 7 bases at V and 1 base at J, with 12 bases in the middle. Germline loops: CDR1 SGHRS, CDR2 YFSETQ. The CDR3 is CASGRLGSYNEQFF. The CDR3 nucleotides are TGCGCCAGCGGGAGGCTGGGGTCCTACAATGAGCAGTTCTTC.

The chain recombines TRBV29-1 with TRBJ2-1; TRBD2 aligns across 9 bases. Germline CDR1 and CDR2: SQVTM and ANQGSEA. This CDR3 has 14 amino acids. V gave up 1 base and J gave up 9 bases; unmatched junction bases: 7. The CDR3 nucleotides read TGCAGCGTTGAAGGGTTTAGCGGGAGCGCTGAGCAGTTCTTC. Protein sequence: CSVEGFSGSAEQFF.

This chain links TRBV19 with TRBJ2-2; D unclear. Trimming removed 5 bases from V and 4 bases from J, with 11 bases in between. The CDR3 covers 14 residues. CDR1 is LNHDA, CDR2 SQIVND, per germline (reference sequence). The CDR3 spells CASSRTGSTGELFF. CDR3 DNA: TGTGCCAGTAGTCGTACTGGGTCCACCGGGGAGCTGTTTTTT.

This sequence joins TRBV5-1 and TRBJ1-1; tentative D call: TRBD1 (6 bases). The V gene lost 0 bases and the J gene lost 11 bases, with 20 bases spanning the gap. The germline gives CDR1 SGHRS, CDR2 YFSETQ. The CDR3 is made up of 15 amino acids. The DNA of the CDR3 is TGCGCCAGCAGCTTGGGGGCGGCTGGGGGCGCGTCCGCTTTCTTT. Amino acids: CASSLGAAGGASAFF. The full variable domain, completed using reference TRBV5-1 and TRBJ1-1, is KAGVTQTPRYLIKTRGQQVTLSCSPISGHRSVSWYQQTPGQGLQFLFEYFSETQRNKGNFPGRFSGRQFSNSRSEMNVSTLELGDSALYLCASSLGAAGGASAFFGQGTRLTVV.

The chain links TRBV5-1 to TRBJ2-5, with D possibly matching TRBD2 (6 bases). The CDR3 is 13 residues long. The V and J ends lost 1 base and 3 bases respectively, with 7 bases between them. CDR1 and CDR2 (germline): SGHRS, YFSETQ. The CDR3 nucleotides are TGCGCCAGCAGCTTGCCGGGGGAAGAGACCCAGTACTTC. Its translation: CASSLPGEETQYF.

The chain has TRBV11-2 and TRBJ1-2; 7 bases are a match to TRBD1. This CDR3 spans 17 amino acids. From germline, CDR1 is SGHAT and CDR2 FQNNGV. J lost 0 bases, V lost 4 bases, and 11 bases had no gene match. In nucleotides, the CDR3 is TGTGCCAGCAGCTCGTTACAGGGGCTGGGAGCTAACTATGGCTACACCTTC. This codes for CASSSLQGLGANYGYTF.

The J gene is TRBJ1-2, the V gene TRBV18, with 7 positions matching TRBD1. Germline loops: CDR1 KGHSH, CDR2 LQKENI. The CDR3 sequence is 15 residues long. The J segment lost 3 bases and the V segment lost 6 bases, leaving 10 bases of the junction unmatched. CDR3 in amino acids: CASSFNTGTDYGYTF. The DNA of the CDR3 is TGTGCCAGCTCCTTTAATACCGGGACAGACTATGGCTACACCTTC.

The rearrangement joins TRBV5-4 to TRBJ2-7; D remains ambiguous. CDR3 size: 15 residues. V gave up 0 bases and J gave up 1 base, with 11 bases separating them. Germline values: CDR1 SGHNT, CDR2 YYREEE (reference sequence). The CDR3 loop reads CASSLVGGFSYEQYF. The CDR3 coding sequence is TGTGCCAGCAGCTTGGTGGGTGGGTTTTCCTACGAGCAGTACTTC.

Here the CDR3 reads CASSVGSSSGLSTGELFF. The CDR3 DNA reads as TGTGCCAGCAGCGTAGGATCCTCCAGCGGATTGAGTACCGGGGAGCTGTTTTTT. This chain joins TRBV9 and TRBJ2-2; possible D gene TRBD2, 5 bases. Trimming cost V 0 bases and J 5 bases, with 20 bases left between them. CDR1 is SGDLS, CDR2 YYNGEE, per germline. The CDR3 length is 18 residues.

The V and J genes are TRBV6-5 and TRBJ1-2; D remains unclear. The V gene lost 4 bases and the J gene lost 0 bases, with 6 bases spanning the gap. This CDR3 has 13 amino acids. CDR1 and CDR2 from the germline V gene are MNHEY and SVGAGI. CDR3 amino acids: CASSSAPNYGYTF. CDR3 bases: TGTGCCAGCAGTTCTGCCCCTAACTATGGCTACACCTTC.

There are a few counts of this clone. The gene calls are TRBV6-1 and TRBJ2-7; D is unclear. The length of the CDR3 is 14 residues. The ends were cut back, 0 bases at V and 5 bases at J, with 11 bases in the middle. Germline CDR1 reads MNHNS; CDR2 reads SASEGT. DNA for the CDR3: TGTGCCAGCAGTGAAGCGCGTTGGGCCCACGAGCAGTACTTC. Its translation is CASSEARWAHEQYF.

On this clone itself: Other DNA sequences of this sample code for an identical CDR3. The rearrangement uses TRBV18 and TRBJ2-7; TRBD1 aligns across 7 bases. This CDR3 contains 14 residues. The V segment lost 3 bases and the J segment 1 base; nucleotides outside the gene matches: 3. Germline CDR1 KGHSH, CDR2 LQKENI. CDR3 nucleotide sequence: TGTGCCAGCTCACCGAGACAGGGTTCCTACGAGCAGTACTTC. Its protein is CASSPRQGSYEQYF.

The chain uses TRBV21-1 and TRBJ2-2; the listed D gene, TRBD2, was not tested against the DNA. TRBV21-1 constitutes a pseudogene. This CDR3 is 17 amino acids long. The CDR3 sequence is CASPLKIRREGSGELFF. In nucleotides, the CDR3 is TGTGCCAGTCCCTTGAAAATAAGGAGGGAGGGATCCGGGGAGCTGTTTTTT.

This chain joins TRBV7-9 and TRBJ2-7; D is undetermined. The CDR3 loop spans 13 amino acids. Germline V gives CDR1 SEHNR, CDR2 FQNEAQ (reference sequence). The V and J ends lost 4 bases and 0 bases respectively, with 7 bases between them. The CDR3: CASSSDNSYEQYF. Here the CDR3 DNA reads TGTGCCAGCAGCTCTGACAACTCCTACGAGCAGTACTTC.